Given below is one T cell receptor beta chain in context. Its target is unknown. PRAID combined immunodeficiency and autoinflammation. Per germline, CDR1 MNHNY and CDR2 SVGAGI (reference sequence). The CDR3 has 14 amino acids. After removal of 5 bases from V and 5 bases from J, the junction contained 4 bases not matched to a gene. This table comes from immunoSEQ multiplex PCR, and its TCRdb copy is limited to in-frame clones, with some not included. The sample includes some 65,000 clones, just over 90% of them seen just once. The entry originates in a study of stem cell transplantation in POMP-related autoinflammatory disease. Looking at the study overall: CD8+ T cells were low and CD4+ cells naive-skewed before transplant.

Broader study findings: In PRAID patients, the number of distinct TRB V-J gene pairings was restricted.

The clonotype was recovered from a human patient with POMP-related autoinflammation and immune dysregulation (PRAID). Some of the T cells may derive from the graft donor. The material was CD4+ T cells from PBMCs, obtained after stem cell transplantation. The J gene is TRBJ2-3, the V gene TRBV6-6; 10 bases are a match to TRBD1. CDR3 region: CASSQDRGIDTQYF. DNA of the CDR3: TGTGCCAGCAGTCAGGACAGGGGGATAGATACGCAGTATTTT.